The rows below give T cell receptor beta chains drawn from one sample of a study of neurological immune-mediated disorders. TCRdb reanalysed the 5' RACE reads using MiXCR and keeps one entry per CDR3 protein. The table includes tens of thousands of distinct CDR3 sequences, about a tenth detected once. Sequences were obtained from PBMCs. The receptor set was obtained from a woman between 40 and 55 years old with HTLV-1-associated myelopathy (HAM/TSP). CDR3s include the opening cysteine and the closing phenylalanine or tryptophan. Fields, in order: J gene, D gene, V gene, clone size, CDR3 protein, CDR3 DNA. D genes are given only for firm matches. The listing skips clone size in some rows; elsewhere it reads once, few, many or a size class.

j_gene: TRBJ2-1
d_gene: -
v_gene: TRBV7-2
abundance: many
CDR3aa: CASRGVDFYNEQFF
CDR3nt: TGTGCCAGCAGGGGTGTGGACTTCTACAATGAGCAGTTCTTC

j_gene: TRBJ2-3
d_gene: TRBD2
v_gene: TRBV12-3/TRBV12-4
abundance: many
CDR3aa: CARRDDSGESTDTQYF
CDR3nt: TGTGCCAGACGAGATGATAGCGGGGAGAGCACAGATACGCAGTATTTT

j_gene: TRBJ1-2
d_gene: -
v_gene: TRBV19
abundance: many
CDR3aa: CASSIADGSNYGYTF
CDR3nt: TGTGCCAGTAGTATAGCCGACGGATCTAACTATGGCTACACCTTC

j_gene: TRBJ1-5
d_gene: -
v_gene: TRBV20-1
abundance: many
CDR3aa: CSARGYPGDNQPQHF
CDR3nt: TGCAGTGCTAGAGGGTATCCCGGAGACAATCAGCCCCAGCATTTT

j_gene: TRBJ1-5
d_gene: -
v_gene: TRBV29-1
abundance: many
CDR3aa: CSVVPGRGQPQHF
CDR3nt: TGCAGCGTTGTTCCAGGGAGAGGTCAGCCCCAGCATTTT

j_gene: TRBJ2-1
d_gene: -
v_gene: TRBV6-1
abundance: many
CDR3aa: CASSGQFNEQFF
CDR3nt: TGTGCCAGCAGTGGACAGTTCAATGAGCAGTTCTTC

j_gene: TRBJ1-2
d_gene: TRBD1
v_gene: TRBV9
abundance: many
CDR3aa: CASSVGEIGGFGDGYTF
CDR3nt: TGTGCCAGCAGCGTGGGGGAGATAGGGGGCTTCGGGGATGGCTACACCTTC

j_gene: TRBJ1-2
d_gene: -
v_gene: TRBV27
abundance: many
CDR3aa: CASSSAGNRYYGYTF
CDR3nt: TGTGCCAGCAGTTCGGCGGGAAATAGATACTATGGCTACACCTTC

j_gene: TRBJ1-1
d_gene: TRBD1
v_gene: TRBV20-1
abundance: many
CDR3aa: CSARRTGAYNTEAFF
CDR3nt: TGCAGTGCTAGAAGGACAGGGGCCTATAACACTGAAGCTTTCTTT

j_gene: TRBJ1-2
d_gene: TRBD1
v_gene: TRBV20-1
abundance: -
CDR3aa: CSARVGQGSGYTF
CDR3nt: TGCAGTGCTAGGGTGGGACAGGGAAGTGGCTACACCTTC

j_gene: TRBJ2-3
d_gene: TRBD2
v_gene: TRBV5-1
abundance: -
CDR3aa: CTSSSPSGGGDTQYF
CDR3nt: TGCACCAGCAGCTCACCTAGCGGGGGCGGAGATACACAGTATTTT

j_gene: TRBJ2-7
d_gene: -
v_gene: TRBV11-2
abundance: few
CDR3aa: CASSPSTGTYEQYF
CDR3nt: TGTGCCAGCAGCCCCTCGACAGGCACCTACGAGCAGTACTTC

j_gene: TRBJ2-7
d_gene: -
v_gene: TRBV5-1
abundance: few
CDR3aa: CASSLSVGITYEQYF
CDR3nt: TGCGCCAGCAGCTTGTCGGTCGGGATTACCTACGAGCAGTACTTC

j_gene: TRBJ1-5
d_gene: TRBD1
v_gene: TRBV6-1
abundance: -
CDR3aa: CASSEPAGQGGQPQHF
CDR3nt: TGTGCCAGCAGTGAGCCGGCTGGACAGGGAGGCCAGCCCCAGCATTTT

j_gene: TRBJ1-2
d_gene: TRBD1
v_gene: TRBV20-1
abundance: -
CDR3aa: CSAGQGGYGYTF
CDR3nt: TGCAGTGCAGGACAGGGGGGCTATGGCTACACCTTC

j_gene: TRBJ1-5
d_gene: -
v_gene: TRBV7-8
abundance: -
CDR3aa: CSSSLARVIHQPQHF
CDR3nt: TGTTCCAGCAGCTTAGCTCGGGTAATTCATCAGCCCCAGCATTTT

j_gene: TRBJ2-1
d_gene: TRBD1
v_gene: TRBV6-2/TRBV6-3
abundance: many
CDR3aa: CASRDLPGQGSYNEQFF
CDR3nt: TGTGCCAGCAGAGACCTCCCGGGACAGGGTTCGTACAATGAGCAGTTCTTC

j_gene: TRBJ2-3
d_gene: -
v_gene: TRBV7-2
abundance: -
CDR3aa: CASSHDPELAQYF
CDR3nt: TGTGCCAGCAGCCACGACCCGGAACTGGCGCAGTATTTT

j_gene: TRBJ2-2
d_gene: -
v_gene: TRBV7-2
abundance: -
CDR3aa: CASSSRGDLAGELFF
CDR3nt: TGTGCCAGCAGCTCACGGGGCGATTTGGCCGGGGAGCTGTTTTTT

j_gene: TRBJ2-3
d_gene: -
v_gene: TRBV4-3
abundance: many
CDR3aa: CASSQDYSRKGDTQYF
CDR3nt: TGCGCCAGCAGCCAAGATTACAGCAGGAAAGGAGATACGCAGTATTTT

j_gene: TRBJ2-2
d_gene: TRBD2
v_gene: TRBV9
abundance: few
CDR3aa: CASSVDSGVAGELFF
CDR3nt: TGTGCCAGCAGCGTAGATAGCGGGGTTGCCGGGGAGCTGTTTTTT

j_gene: TRBJ1-2
d_gene: -
v_gene: TRBV5-6
abundance: many
CDR3aa: CASTPGTQYGYTF
CDR3nt: TGTGCCAGCACCCCCGGGACTCAGTATGGCTACACCTTC

j_gene: TRBJ2-7
d_gene: -
v_gene: TRBV5-1
abundance: many
CDR3aa: CASSLTGSYEQYF
CDR3nt: TGCGCCAGCAGCCTTACAGGCTCCTACGAGCAGTACTTC

j_gene: TRBJ1-2
d_gene: -
v_gene: TRBV4-1
abundance: many
CDR3aa: CASSRTDLNYGYTF
CDR3nt: TGCGCCAGCAGTCGAACGGACCTTAACTATGGCTACACCTTC

j_gene: TRBJ2-3
d_gene: TRBD1
v_gene: TRBV29-1
abundance: many
CDR3aa: CSVVRDRGSDTQYF
CDR3nt: TGCAGCGTTGTTCGGGACAGGGGTTCAGATACGCAGTATTTT

j_gene: TRBJ1-1
d_gene: -
v_gene: TRBV29-1
abundance: few
CDR3aa: CSVRRVGTEAFF
CDR3nt: TGCAGCGTGCGTCGGGTCGGGACTGAAGCTTTCTTT

j_gene: TRBJ2-3
d_gene: -
v_gene: TRBV18
abundance: many
CDR3aa: CASSPPTDTQYF
CDR3nt: TGTGCCAGCTCACCACCCACAGATACGCAGTATTTT

j_gene: TRBJ2-1
d_gene: TRBD1
v_gene: TRBV12-3/TRBV12-4
abundance: many
CDR3aa: CASSLGVGQGPSYNEQFF
CDR3nt: TGTGCCAGCAGTTTGGGTGTGGGACAGGGCCCTTCCTACAATGAGCAGTTCTTC

j_gene: TRBJ1-1
d_gene: -
v_gene: TRBV20-1
abundance: many
CDR3aa: CSAREAGNTEAFF
CDR3nt: TGCAGTGCTAGAGAGGCGGGGAACACTGAAGCTTTCTTT

j_gene: TRBJ2-7
d_gene: -
v_gene: TRBV5-1
abundance: many
CDR3aa: CASSLVSGGSYEQYF
CDR3nt: TGCGCCAGCAGCTTGGTCTCTGGGGGCTCCTACGAGCAGTACTTC